The 10 T cell receptor beta chains below were found in one sample sequenced in a study of CD8+CD57+ T cells in acquired aplastic anemia. Researchers used genomic DNA as the template to profile TCR beta VDJ and CDR3. One entry per CDR3 protein, called by TCRdb with MiXCR from the reads. The table includes approximately 98,000 distinct CDR3 sequences, 65% to 70% detected once. Patients chosen for sequencing had CD8+CD57+ cells that had expanded, as shown by flow cytometry. The sequencing sample was made of sorted CD4+, CD8+, or CD8+CD57+ T cells (not recorded which) from PBMCs. The receptors originated from a human donor with aplastic anemia.

DNA for the CDR3: TGCAGTGCGCGGACAGGCACAGATACGCAGTATTTT. It is translated as CSARTGTDTQYF. This chain connects TRBV20-1 to TRBJ2-3, with D possibly TRBD1 on 6 matching bases. Trimming left V 6 bases short and J 1 base short, with 8 bases between. Per germline, CDR1 DFQATT and CDR2 SNEGSKA (reference sequence). This CDR3 is built from 12 residues.

The V gene is TRBV5-5, the J gene TRBJ2-6; possible D gene TRBD1, 6 bases. This CDR3 has 16 amino acids. The V end lost 0 bases, the J end lost 6 bases, and 13 bases lay between the germline ends. Germline V CDR1 and CDR2: SGHKS, YYEKEE (reference sequence). The CDR3 here is CASSLVWGREANVLTF. The CDR3 bases are TGTGCCAGCAGCTTGGTGTGGGGGCGAGAGGCCAACGTCCTGACTTTC. The variable domain in full, with the rest retrieved from reference TRBV5-5 and TRBJ2-6, is DAGVTQSPTHLIKTRGQQVTLRCSPISGHKSVSWYQQVLGQGPQFIFQYYEKEERGRGNFPDRFSARQFPNYSSELNVNALLLGDSALYLCASSLVWGREANVLTFGAGSRLTVL.

This rearrangement joins TRBV7-6 to TRBJ2-3, with TRBD2 matching over 10 bases. The V and J ends lost 4 bases and 0 bases, in that order; junction bases with no gene match: 10. In germline, CDR1 is SGHVS, CDR2 FNYEAQ. The CDR3 runs 18 residues. CDR3: CASSSHPTTSGSTDTQYF. The CDR3 DNA follows: TGTGCCAGCAGCTCCCACCCGACGACTAGCGGGAGCACAGATACGCAGTATTTT.

The chain is built from TRBV29-1 and TRBJ2-3, with D unclear. V was clipped by 3 bases and J by 3 bases, with 7 bases between them. This CDR3 has 12 amino acids. Germline CDR1 SQVTM, CDR2 ANQGSEA. CDR3 amino acids: CSVDRETDTQYF. DNA of the CDR3: TGCAGCGTTGACCGAGAGACAGATACGCAGTATTTT.

This clonotype was counted many times. This chain joins TRBV12-3 or TRBV12-4 and TRBJ2-2, with D possibly being TRBD1 (6 bases). The CDR3 is made up of 12 amino acids. Trimming took 5 bases from V and 8 from J, leaving 9 bases between them. For the CDR3, the DNA is TGTGCCAGCAGTCACGGGACAGGGGAGCTGTTTTTT. This codes for CASSHGTGELFF.

The gene calls are TRBV10-3 and TRBJ2-5, with D possibly called TRBD1 or TRBD2 (7 bases each). The CDR3 length is 14 residues. Trimming took 7 bases from V and 2 from J, leaving 14 bases between them. The V gene's germline CDR1 is ENHRY and CDR2 SYGVKD. CDR3 sequence (DNA): TGTGCCATCAATCCAGGGGGGGTACAAGAGACCCAGTACTTC. It codes for CAINPGGVQETQYF.

The V gene is TRBV7-2, the J gene TRBJ2-1; no clear D. Trimming removed 6 bases from V and 6 bases from J, with 9 bases in between. There are 12 residues in the CDR3. CDR1 and CDR2 (germline): SGHTA, FQGNSA. As DNA, the CDR3 is TGTGCCAGCAGTCCCGGATCCAATGAGCAGTTCTTC. Its protein is CASSPGSNEQFF.

There are a few counts of this clonotype. V usage is TRBV2 and J usage is TRBJ2-1; possibly TRBD2 for D (5 bases). CDR1 is SNHLY and CDR2 is FYNNEI in the germline V gene. The CDR3 is 12 amino acids. V was trimmed by 6 bases and J by 3 bases, leaving 6 bases between them. The CDR3 nucleotides are TGTGCCAGCAGAGGACTCTACAATGAGCAGTTCTTC. Translation: CASRGLYNEQFF.

This clonotype was observed many times. The chain links TRBV9 to TRBJ2-3; D is possibly TRBD2 (6 bases). Germline CDR1 and CDR2: SGDLS and YYNGEE. The CDR3 totals 15 residues. V lost 4 bases to trimming and J lost 4 bases, with 16 bases between them. The CDR3 DNA is TGTGCCAGCAGCTTACTAGCCGTACGATCAGATACGCAGTATTTT. Translation: CASSLLAVRSDTQYF.

The chain is built from TRBV29-1 and TRBJ2-7; 8 positions match TRBD2. This CDR3 comprises 14 residues. V lost 4 bases and J lost 2; bases outside the gene matches: 7. Germline V gives CDR1 SQVTM, CDR2 ANQGSEA. The CDR3 spells CSVGPGLGPYEQYF. CDR3 nucleotide sequence: TGCAGCGTTGGTCCGGGACTAGGCCCCTACGAGCAGTACTTC.